This T cell receptor (beta chain) was sequenced during a study of cytomegalovirus exposure and HLA in healthy donors. Donors were nominally healthy when sampled, though unrecorded immune exposures were likely. To note about this clone: Its specificity is unknown.

Study results and caveats: In terms of immune exposure information, only CMV serostatus was available.

Losses at the gene ends were 6 bases for V and 8 bases for J; bases not matched to a gene: 8. Germline lookup yields CDR1 ENHRY and CDR2 SYGVKD. This CDR3 spans 15 amino acids. It was with 60 Vbeta and 13 Jbeta primers that the PCR ran. The authors' processing: Later reanalysis found 70 million to 95 million unique TCR beta chains, roughly 10 million of them shared. Produced via immunoSEQ multiplex PCR; TCRdb's table is partial and in-frame only. That table gives V, J and clone size, and the DNA gave D and trimming. The sample lists about 130,000 clones, approximately 80% seen once, with around 2% in the top ten.

J is TRBJ1-6 and V is TRBV10-3, with TRBD1 matching over 9 bases. This TCR derives from a young man in good health and CMV-seronegative. Sequenced: PBMCs. The CDR3, as DNA: TGTGCCATCAGCCCGGGACAGGGACTTCATTCACCCCTCCACTTT. Amino acid sequence: CAISPGQGLHSPLHF.